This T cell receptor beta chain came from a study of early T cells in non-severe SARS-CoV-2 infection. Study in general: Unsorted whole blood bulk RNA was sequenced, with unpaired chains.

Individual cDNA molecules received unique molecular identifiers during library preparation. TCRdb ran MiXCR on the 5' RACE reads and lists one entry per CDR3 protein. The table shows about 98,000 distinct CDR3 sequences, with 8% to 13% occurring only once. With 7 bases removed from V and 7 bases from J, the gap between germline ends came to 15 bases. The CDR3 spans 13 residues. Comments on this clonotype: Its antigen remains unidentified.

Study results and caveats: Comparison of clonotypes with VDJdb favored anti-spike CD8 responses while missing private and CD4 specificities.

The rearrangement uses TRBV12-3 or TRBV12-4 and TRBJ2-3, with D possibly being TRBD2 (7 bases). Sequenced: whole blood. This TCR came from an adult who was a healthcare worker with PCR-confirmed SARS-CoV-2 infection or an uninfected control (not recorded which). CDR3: CASIKGGGHTQYF. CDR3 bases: TGTGCCAGCATCAAGGGAGGGGGACATACGCAGTATTTT.